These 5 T cell receptor beta chains originate from one sample sequenced in a study of CD8+ T cells in alopecia areata. Sequencing templates came from extracted RNA that was reverse transcribed into cDNA. The data were produced by immunoSEQ multiplex PCR, yet TCRdb's version contains in-frame clones alone and is incomplete. The sample consists of 150,000 to 200,000 clones, approximately 50% of them appearing once. Treatment defined: oral pan-JAK inhibitor, 5-10 mg twice daily. This specimen was CD8+ T cells sorted from blood, taken around week 54, from a patient treated with tofacitinib. These receptor sequences come from a human donor with alopecia areata.

The chain recombines TRBV7-8 with TRBJ1-5; a weak D match, TRBD1 (5 bases). V was clipped by 5 bases and J by 0 bases, with 11 bases between them. Germline CDR1 reads SGHVS; CDR2 reads FQNEAQ. The CDR3 is 15 amino acids. CDR3 nucleotides: TGTGCCAGCAGCCCCGCAGGGAGTAGCAATCAGCCCCAGCATTTT. Translating gives CASSPAGSSNQPQHF. Supplemented by reference TRBV7-8 and TRBJ1-5, the full variable domain reads GAGVSQSPRYKVAKRGQDVALRCDPISGHVSLFWYQQALGQGPEFLTYFQNEAQLDKSGLPSDRFFAERPEGSVSTLKIQRTQQEDSAVYLCASSPAGSSNQPQHFGDGTRLSIL.

This clone showed up just a few times. This chain uses TRBV27 with TRBJ1-6; TRBD1 matches at 7 bases. Germline V gene data show CDR1 as MNHEY and CDR2 as SMNVEV (reference sequence). CDR3 length equals 18 residues. The V gene end was trimmed by 5 bases and the J gene end by 0 bases; junction bases not matched to a gene: 10. CDR3 in amino acids: CASSLGQLLSSYNSPLHF. The CDR3 DNA reads as TGTGCCAGCAGTCTGGGACAGCTATTGAGCTCCTATAATTCACCCCTCCACTTT.

The V and J genes are TRBV7-6 and TRBJ2-3, with 11 bases matching TRBD2. V lost 5 bases to trimming and J lost 0 bases; unmatched junction nucleotides: 4. CDR3 length: 16 residues. CDR1 and CDR2 (germline): SGHVS, FNYEAQ. The DNA of the CDR3 is TGTGCCAGCAGCAACGGACTAGCGGGTAGCACAGATACGCAGTATTTT. Encoded protein: CASSNGLAGSTDTQYF.

This rearrangement joins TRBV6-6 to TRBJ1-2; TRBD1 agrees at 8 bases. The germline V gene has CDR1 MNHNY and CDR2 SVGAGI (reference sequence). V lost 0 bases and J lost 6; bases outside the gene matches: 9. The CDR3 covers 16 residues. This chain's CDR3 is CASSYSRTGSENGYTF. Here the CDR3 DNA reads TGTGCCAGCAGTTACTCGAGGACAGGGTCGGAAAATGGCTACACCTTC.

This clone has only a few counts. This sequence joins TRBV27 and TRBJ1-5, with a tentative D call TRBD1 (6 bases). CDR1 is MNHEY, CDR2 SMNVEV, per germline (reference sequence). The CDR3 has 16 amino acids. V lost 7 bases and J lost 2, with 18 bases in between. The CDR3 sequence is CASTPGGGEGNQPQHF. CDR3 coding DNA: TGTGCCAGCACCCCTGGGGGGGGCGAAGGCAATCAGCCCCAGCATTTT.